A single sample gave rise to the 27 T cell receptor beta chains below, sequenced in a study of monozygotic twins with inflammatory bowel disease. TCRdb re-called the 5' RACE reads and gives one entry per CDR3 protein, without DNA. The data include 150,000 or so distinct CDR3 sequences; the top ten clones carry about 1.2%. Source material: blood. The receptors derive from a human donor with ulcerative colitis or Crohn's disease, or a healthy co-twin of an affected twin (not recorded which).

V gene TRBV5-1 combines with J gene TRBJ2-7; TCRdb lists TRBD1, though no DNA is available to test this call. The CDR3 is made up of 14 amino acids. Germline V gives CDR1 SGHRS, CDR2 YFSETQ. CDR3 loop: CASSLRDRAYEQYF. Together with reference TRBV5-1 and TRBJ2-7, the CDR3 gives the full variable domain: KAGVTQTPRYLIKTRGQQVTLSCSPISGHRSVSWYQQTPGQGLQFLFEYFSETQRNKGNFPGRFSGRQFSNSRSEMNVSTLELGDSALYLCASSLRDRAYEQYFGPGTRLTVT.

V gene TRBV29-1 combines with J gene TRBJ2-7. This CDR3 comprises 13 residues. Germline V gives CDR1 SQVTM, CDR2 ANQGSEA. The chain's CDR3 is CSVENDRTYEQYF.

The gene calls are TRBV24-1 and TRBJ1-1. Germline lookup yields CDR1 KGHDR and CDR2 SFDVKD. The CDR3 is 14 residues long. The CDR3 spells CATSVWQGGTEAFF.

The CDR3 reads CAWSVPGRAGDTQYF. V and J are TRBV30 and TRBJ2-3; the D call of TRBD2 rests on TCRdb alone, since no DNA is present to check it. This CDR3 spans 15 amino acids. CDR1 and CDR2 from the germline V gene are GTSNPN and SVGIG (reference sequence).

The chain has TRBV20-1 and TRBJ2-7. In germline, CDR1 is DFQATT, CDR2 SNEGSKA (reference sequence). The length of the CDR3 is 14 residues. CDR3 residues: CSARDWGEPYEQYF.

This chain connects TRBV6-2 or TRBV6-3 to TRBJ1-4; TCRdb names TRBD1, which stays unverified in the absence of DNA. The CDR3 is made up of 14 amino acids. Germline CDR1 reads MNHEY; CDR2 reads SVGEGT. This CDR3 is CASTPTGGFRKLFF.

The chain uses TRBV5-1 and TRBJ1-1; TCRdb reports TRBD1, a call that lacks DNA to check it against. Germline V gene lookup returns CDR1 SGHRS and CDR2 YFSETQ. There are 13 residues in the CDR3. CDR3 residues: CASSSTGIAEAFF.

CDR3 region: CASSPEGEGVYEQYF. This rearrangement joins TRBV7-9 to TRBJ2-7; the TCRdb call, TRBD2, lacks DNA for checking. The CDR3 length is 15 residues. CDR1 is SEHNR, CDR2 FQNEAQ, per germline (reference sequence).

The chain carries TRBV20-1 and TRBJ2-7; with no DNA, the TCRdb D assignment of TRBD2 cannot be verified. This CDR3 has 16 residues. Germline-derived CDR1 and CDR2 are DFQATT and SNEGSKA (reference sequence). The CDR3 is CSAPGLVGLSFYEQYF.

The CDR3 loop is CASSLRYRGTAYEQYF. J is TRBJ2-7 and V is TRBV28; the D call from TCRdb, TRBD1, cannot be confirmed without DNA. This CDR3 contains 16 residues. In germline, CDR1 is MDHEN, CDR2 SYDVKM.

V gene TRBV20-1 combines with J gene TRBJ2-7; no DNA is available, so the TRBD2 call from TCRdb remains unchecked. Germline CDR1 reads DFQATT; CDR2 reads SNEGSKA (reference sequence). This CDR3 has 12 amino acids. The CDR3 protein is CSAIGLIYEQYF.

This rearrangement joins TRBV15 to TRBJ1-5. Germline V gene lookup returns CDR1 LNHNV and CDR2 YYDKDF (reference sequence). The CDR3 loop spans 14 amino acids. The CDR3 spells CATSRDRAPQPQHF.

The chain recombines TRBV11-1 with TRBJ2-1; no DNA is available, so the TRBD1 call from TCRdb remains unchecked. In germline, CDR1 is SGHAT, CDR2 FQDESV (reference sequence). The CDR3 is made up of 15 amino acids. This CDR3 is CASSFGGGTYNEQFF.

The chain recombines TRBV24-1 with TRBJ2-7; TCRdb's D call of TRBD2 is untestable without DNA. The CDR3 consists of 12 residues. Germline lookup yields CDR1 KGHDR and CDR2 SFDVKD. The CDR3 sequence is CATSGGGYEQYF.

The chain's CDR3 is CASSQQRGQPGGTLHF. The chain employs TRBV3-1 and TRBJ1-6; with no DNA, the TCRdb D assignment of TRBD1 cannot be verified. The CDR3 spans 16 residues. In germline, CDR1 is LGHDT, CDR2 YNNKEL (reference sequence). Full variable domain (rest looked up from reference TRBV3-1 and TRBJ1-6): DTAVSQTPKYLVTQMGNDKSIKCEQNLGHDTMYWYKQDSKKFLKIMFSYNNKELIINETVPNRFSPKSPDKAHLNLHINSLELGDSAVYFCASSQQRGQPGGTLHFGNGTRLTVT.

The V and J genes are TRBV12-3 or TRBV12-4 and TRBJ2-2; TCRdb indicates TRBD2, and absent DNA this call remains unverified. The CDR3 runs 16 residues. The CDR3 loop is CASSLGLAGASGELFF.

This chain's CDR3 is CAWSVLGQTNTEAFF. V is TRBV30 and J is TRBJ1-1. Per the germline V gene, CDR1 is GTSNPN and CDR2 is SVGIG (reference sequence). This CDR3 has 15 amino acids.

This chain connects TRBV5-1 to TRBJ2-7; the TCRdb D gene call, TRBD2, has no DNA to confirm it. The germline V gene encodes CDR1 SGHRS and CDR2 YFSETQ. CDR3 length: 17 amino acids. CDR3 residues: CASSNLGLAGVTYEQYF.

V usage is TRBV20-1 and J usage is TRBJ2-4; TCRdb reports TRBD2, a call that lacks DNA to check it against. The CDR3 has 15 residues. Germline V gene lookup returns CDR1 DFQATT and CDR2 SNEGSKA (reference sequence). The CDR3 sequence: CSASRLAGAKNIQYF.

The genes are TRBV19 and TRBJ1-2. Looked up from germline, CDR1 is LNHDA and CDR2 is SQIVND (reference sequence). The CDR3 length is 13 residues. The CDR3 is CASSTGASYGYTF.

The CDR3 sequence: CSAGSGTGGGYEQYF. V usage is TRBV20-1 and J usage is TRBJ2-7; TCRdb lists TRBD1, though no DNA is available to test this call. In germline, CDR1 is DFQATT, CDR2 SNEGSKA (reference sequence). This CDR3 spans 15 amino acids.

The CDR3 region is CASSYRVWGEGQYEQFF. The chain links TRBV6-5 to TRBJ2-1; the TRBD2 assignment by TCRdb is unverifiable without DNA. The CDR3 extends over 17 amino acids. The germline CDR1 and CDR2 sequences are MNHEY and SVGAGI.

The CDR3 reads CASSYSQLAEVINEQFF. V gene TRBV6-5 combines with J gene TRBJ2-1; without DNA, the TCRdb call of TRBD2 cannot be checked. Germline V lookup: CDR1 MNHEY, CDR2 SVGAGI. The CDR3 is 17 residues long.

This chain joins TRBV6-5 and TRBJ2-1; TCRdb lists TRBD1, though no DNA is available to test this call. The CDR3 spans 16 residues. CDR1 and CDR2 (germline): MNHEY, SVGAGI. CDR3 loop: CASSYFPGQGDNEQFF.

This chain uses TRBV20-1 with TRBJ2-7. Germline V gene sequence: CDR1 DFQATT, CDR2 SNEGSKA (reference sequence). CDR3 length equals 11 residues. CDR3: CSARMEYEQYF.

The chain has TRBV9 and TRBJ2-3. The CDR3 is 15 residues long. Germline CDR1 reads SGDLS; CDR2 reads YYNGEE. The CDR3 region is CASSGLSGWTDTQYF. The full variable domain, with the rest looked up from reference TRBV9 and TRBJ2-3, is DSGVTQTPKHLITATGQRVTLRCSPRSGDLSVYWYQQSLDQGLQFLIQYYNGEERAKGNILERFSAQQFPDLHSELNLSSLELGDSALYFCASSGLSGWTDTQYFGPGTRLTVL.

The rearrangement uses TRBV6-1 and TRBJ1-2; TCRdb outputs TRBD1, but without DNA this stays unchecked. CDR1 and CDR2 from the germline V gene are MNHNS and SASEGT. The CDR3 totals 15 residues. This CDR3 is CASSPGSDRYGGYTF.